This entry is about one T cell receptor (beta chain). These data originate in a study of OX40 agonist ivuxolimab in advanced cancers. Study context: Two cutaneous melanoma patients and one hepatocellular carcinoma patient, three in all, had partial responses.

The repertoire was sequenced with immunoSEQ multiplex PCR; TCRdb's copy has only in-frame clones and lacks some. The sample contains tens of thousands of clones, approximately 90% of which appear only once. No patient had autoimmune disease or received systemic immunosuppression. The TCR sequence derives from an adult with an advanced solid tumor such as melanoma, head and neck, liver or kidney cancer. Sequencing used CD4+ or CD8+ T cells sorted from blood, obtained in a trial of the OX40 agonist ivuxolimab.

The CDR3 coding sequence is TGTGCCAGCATCCACAGAGACAGGGTGAACACTGAAGCTTTCTTT. This gives the protein CASIHRDRVNTEAFF. This rearrangement joins TRBV7-8 to TRBJ1-1, with 7 bases matching TRBD1. The J segment lost 0 bases and the V segment lost 7 bases, leaving 8 bases of the junction unmatched. The CDR3 runs 15 residues. The germline V gene encodes CDR1 SGHVS and CDR2 FQNEAQ.